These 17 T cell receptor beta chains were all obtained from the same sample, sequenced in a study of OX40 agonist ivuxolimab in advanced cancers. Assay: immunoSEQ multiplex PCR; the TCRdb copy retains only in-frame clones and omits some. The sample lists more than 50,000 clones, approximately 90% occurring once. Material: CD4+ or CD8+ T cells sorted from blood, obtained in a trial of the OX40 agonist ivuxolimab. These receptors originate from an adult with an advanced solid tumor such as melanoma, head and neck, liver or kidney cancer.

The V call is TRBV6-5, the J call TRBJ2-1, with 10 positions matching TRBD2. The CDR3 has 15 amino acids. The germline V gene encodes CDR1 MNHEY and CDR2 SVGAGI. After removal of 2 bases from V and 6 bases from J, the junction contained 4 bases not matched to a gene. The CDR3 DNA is TGTGCCAGCAGTTACGCTAGCGGGAGAAGCAATGAGCAGTTCTTC. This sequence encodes CASSYASGRSNEQFF.

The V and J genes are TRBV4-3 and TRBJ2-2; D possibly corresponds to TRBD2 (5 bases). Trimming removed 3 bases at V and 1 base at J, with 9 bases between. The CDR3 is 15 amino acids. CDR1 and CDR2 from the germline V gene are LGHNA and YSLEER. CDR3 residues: CASSQATRNTGELFF. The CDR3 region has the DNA TGCGCCAGCAGCCAGGCCACTAGGAACACCGGGGAGCTGTTTTTT.

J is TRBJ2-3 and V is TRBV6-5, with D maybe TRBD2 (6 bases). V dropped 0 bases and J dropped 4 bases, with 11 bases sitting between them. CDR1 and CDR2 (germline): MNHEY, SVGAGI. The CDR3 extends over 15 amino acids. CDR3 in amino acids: CASSYSSTGADTQYF. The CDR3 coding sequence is TGTGCCAGCAGTTACTCGAGCACGGGGGCAGATACGCAGTATTTT.

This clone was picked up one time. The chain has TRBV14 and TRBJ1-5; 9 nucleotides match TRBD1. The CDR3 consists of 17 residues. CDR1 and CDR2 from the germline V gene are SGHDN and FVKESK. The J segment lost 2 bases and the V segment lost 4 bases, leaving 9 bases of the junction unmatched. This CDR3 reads CASSRRDRVLGNQPQHF. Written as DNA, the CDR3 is TGTGCCAGCAGCCGCCGGGACAGGGTATTGGGCAATCAGCCCCAGCATTTT.

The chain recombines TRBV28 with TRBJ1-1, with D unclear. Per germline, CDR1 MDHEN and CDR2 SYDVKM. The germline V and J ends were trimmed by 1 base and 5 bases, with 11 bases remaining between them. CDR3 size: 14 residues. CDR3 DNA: TGTGCCAGCAGTTTATCCGGAGGAGGTACTGAAGCTTTCTTT. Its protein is CASSLSGGGTEAFF.

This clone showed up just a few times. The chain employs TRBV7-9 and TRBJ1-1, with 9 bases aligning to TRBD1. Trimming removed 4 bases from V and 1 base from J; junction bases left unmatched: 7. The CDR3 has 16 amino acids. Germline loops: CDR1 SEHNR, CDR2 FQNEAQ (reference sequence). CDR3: CASSSDRGTGNTEAFF. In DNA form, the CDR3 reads TGTGCCAGCAGCTCGGACAGGGGAACGGGGAACACTGAAGCTTTCTTT.

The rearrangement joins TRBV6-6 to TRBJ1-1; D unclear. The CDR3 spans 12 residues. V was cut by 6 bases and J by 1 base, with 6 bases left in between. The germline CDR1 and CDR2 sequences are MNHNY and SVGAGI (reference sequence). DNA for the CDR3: TGTGCCAGCAGCTCAGGGAACACTGAAGCTTTCTTT. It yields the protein CASSSGNTEAFF.

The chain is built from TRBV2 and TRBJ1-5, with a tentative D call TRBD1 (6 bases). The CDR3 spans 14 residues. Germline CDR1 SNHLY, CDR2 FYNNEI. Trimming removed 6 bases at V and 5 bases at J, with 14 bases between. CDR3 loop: CASRASDSYQPQHF. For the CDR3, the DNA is TGTGCCAGCAGGGCCTCGGACAGTTATCAGCCCCAGCATTTT.

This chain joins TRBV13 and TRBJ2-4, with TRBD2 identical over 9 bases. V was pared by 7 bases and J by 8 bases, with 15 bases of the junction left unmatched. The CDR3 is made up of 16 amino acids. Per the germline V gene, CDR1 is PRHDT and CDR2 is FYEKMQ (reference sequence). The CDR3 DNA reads TGTGCCAGCACCCGTGTCGGGCGGGGGGGCGGAGACATTCAGTACTTC. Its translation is CASTRVGRGGGDIQYF.

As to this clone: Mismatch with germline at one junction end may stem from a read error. The CDR3 DNA reads TGTGCCAGCAGCCTAGCCGGGCCGCCCAAAGATACGCAGTATTTT. Its protein product is CASSLAGPPKDTQYF. The genes are TRBV7-6 and TRBJ2-3, with D possibly being TRBD2 (5 bases). The CDR3 spans 15 residues. Germline values: CDR1 SGHVS, CDR2 FNYEAQ.

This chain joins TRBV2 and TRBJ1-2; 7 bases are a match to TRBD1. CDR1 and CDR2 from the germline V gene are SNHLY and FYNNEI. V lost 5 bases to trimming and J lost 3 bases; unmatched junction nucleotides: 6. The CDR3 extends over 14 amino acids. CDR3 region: CASSKGGCDYGYTF. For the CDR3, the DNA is TGTGCCAGCAGTAAAGGGGGCTGCGACTATGGCTACACCTTC.

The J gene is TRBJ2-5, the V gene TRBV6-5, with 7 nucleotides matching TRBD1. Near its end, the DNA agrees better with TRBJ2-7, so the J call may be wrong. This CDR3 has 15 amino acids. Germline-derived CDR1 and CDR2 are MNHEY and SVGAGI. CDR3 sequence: CASSRSAGTAYEQYF. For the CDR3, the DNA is TGTGCCAGCAGTAGAAGTGCCGGGACAGCTTACGAGCAGTACTTC.

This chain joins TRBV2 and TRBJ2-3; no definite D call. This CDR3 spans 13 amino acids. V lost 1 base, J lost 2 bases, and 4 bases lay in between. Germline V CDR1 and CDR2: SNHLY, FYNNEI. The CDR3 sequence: CASSEENTDTQYF. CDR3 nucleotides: TGTGCCAGCAGTGAAGAGAACACAGATACGCAGTATTTT.

CDR3 sequence reads: CASSPWTGGVDTQYF. The CDR3 DNA sequence: TGTGCCAGCAGTCCATGGACAGGGGGAGTAGATACGCAGTATTTT. The V gene is TRBV28, the J gene TRBJ2-3; the match to TRBD1 covers 10 bases. Germline V gene data show CDR1 as MDHEN and CDR2 as SYDVKM. Trimming at V came to 5 bases and at J to 5 bases, leaving 7 bases not matched to a gene. This CDR3 region has 15 residues.

The CDR3 reads CASSQGGATNTGELFF. DNA of the CDR3: TGCGCCAGCAGCCAAGGAGGGGCCACGAACACCGGGGAGCTGTTTTTT. The V and J genes are TRBV4-3 and TRBJ2-2, with D possibly called TRBD1 or TRBD2 (5 bases each). Germline V CDR1 and CDR2: LGHNA, YSLEER. This CDR3 is 16 amino acids long. V was cut by 1 base and J by 0 bases, with 9 bases left in between.

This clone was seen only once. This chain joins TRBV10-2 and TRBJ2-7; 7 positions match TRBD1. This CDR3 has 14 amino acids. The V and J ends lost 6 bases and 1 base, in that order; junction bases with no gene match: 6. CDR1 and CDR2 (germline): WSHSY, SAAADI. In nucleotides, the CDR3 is TGCGCCAGCAGCTTGGGACAGCCATCCTACGAGCAGTACTTC. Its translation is CASSLGQPSYEQYF.

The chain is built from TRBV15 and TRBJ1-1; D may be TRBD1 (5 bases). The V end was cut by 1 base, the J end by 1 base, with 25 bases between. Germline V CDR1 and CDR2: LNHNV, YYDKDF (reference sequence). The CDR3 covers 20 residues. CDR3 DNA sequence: TGTGCCACCAGCAGAGTTCTGGGGCTGAAGTCACGTCCCCGGAACACTGAAGCTTTCTTT. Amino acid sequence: CATSRVLGLKSRPRNTEAFF.